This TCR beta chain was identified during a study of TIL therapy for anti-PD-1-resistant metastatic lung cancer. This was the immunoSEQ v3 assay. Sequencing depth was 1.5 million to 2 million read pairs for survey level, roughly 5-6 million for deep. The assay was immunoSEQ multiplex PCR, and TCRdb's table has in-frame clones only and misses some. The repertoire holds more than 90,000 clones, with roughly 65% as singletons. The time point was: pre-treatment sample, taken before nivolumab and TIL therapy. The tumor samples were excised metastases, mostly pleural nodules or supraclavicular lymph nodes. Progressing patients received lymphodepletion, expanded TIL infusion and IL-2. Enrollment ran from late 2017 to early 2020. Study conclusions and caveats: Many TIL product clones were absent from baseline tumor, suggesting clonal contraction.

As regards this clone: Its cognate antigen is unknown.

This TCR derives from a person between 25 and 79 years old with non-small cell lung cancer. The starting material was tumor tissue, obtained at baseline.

The CDR3 DNA sequence: TGCGCCAGCAGCCAGCTCAGGGACCTCACAGATACGCAGTATTTT. Translated: CASSQLRDLTDTQYF. The chain recombines TRBV4-1 with TRBJ2-3; the D call may be TRBD1 or TRBD2 (5 bases each). CDR3 length: 15 amino acids. The V end was cut by 3 bases, the J end by 2 bases, with 12 bases between. Germline lookup yields CDR1 MGHRA and CDR2 YSYEKL.